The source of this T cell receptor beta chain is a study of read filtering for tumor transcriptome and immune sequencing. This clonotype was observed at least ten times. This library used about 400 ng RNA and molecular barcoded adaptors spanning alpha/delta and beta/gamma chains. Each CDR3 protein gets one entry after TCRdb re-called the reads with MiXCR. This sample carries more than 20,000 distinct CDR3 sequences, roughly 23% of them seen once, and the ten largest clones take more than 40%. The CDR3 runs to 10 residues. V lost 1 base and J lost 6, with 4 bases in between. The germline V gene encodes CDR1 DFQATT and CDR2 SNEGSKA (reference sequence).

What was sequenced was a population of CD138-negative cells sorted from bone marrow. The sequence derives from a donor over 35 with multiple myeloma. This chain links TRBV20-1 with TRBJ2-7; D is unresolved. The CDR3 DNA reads TGCAGTGCTAGAGTAGTCGAGCAGTACTTC. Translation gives CSARVVEQYF.